This note documents a single T cell receptor (beta chain) sequence. The record originates from a study of cytomegalovirus exposure and HLA in healthy donors. Background on the study: Around 85 million unique TCR sequences came from HLA-typed donors in an early release.

Germline V gene sequence: CDR1 MDHEN, CDR2 SYDVKM. V lost 7 bases and J 4 bases, leaving 13 bases between the germline ends. The CDR3 loop spans 13 amino acids. Nominal health characterized the donors when sampled, though unrecorded immune exposures were likely. The PCR used 60 Vbeta and 13 Jbeta primers. Profiling relied on immunoSEQ multiplex PCR, and the TCRdb table lists in-frame clones only, not all of them. The repertoire holds about 300,000 clones, with 86% as singletons. This chain connects TRBV28 to TRBJ1-2; a weak D match, TRBD1 (6 bases). This receptor was taken from a man aged 35-49 years in good health and CMV-seropositive. Sequenced sample: PBMCs. CDR3 coding DNA: TGTGCCAGCAAACGGGACACCCTCTATGGCTACACCTTC. It is translated as CASKRDTLYGYTF.